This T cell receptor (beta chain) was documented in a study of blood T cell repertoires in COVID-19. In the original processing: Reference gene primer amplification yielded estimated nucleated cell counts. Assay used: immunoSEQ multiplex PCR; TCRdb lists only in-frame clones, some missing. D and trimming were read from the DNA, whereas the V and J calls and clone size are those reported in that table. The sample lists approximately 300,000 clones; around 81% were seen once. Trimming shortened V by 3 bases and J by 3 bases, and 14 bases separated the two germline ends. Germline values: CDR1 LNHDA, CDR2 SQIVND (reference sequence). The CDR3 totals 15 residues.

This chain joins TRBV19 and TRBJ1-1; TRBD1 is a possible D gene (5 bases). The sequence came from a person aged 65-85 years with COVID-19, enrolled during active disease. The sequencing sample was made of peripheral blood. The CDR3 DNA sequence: TGTGCCAGTAGTATTTCGGGGGGGAGGCACACTGAAGCTTTCTTT. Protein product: CASSISGGRHTEAFF.